These 18 T cell receptor beta chains were sequenced from one sample in a study of T cells in women clearing cervical HPV infection. Using immunoSEQ multiplex PCR, the repertoire was profiled, and TCRdb retains in-frame clones only, with some absent. Recorded for this sample: around 48,000 clones. The source material was blood buffy coat. These TCRs come from a woman between 18 and 69 years old with a cervical HPV16 infection that either progressed to CIN3+ or cleared (not recorded which).

With respect to this clone: The missing CDR3 end, 3 residues past where the read stops, is filled in from the germline J gene. The genes are TRBV10-3 and TRBJ2-7; 8 bases map to TRBD1. CDR1 and CDR2 from the germline V gene are ENHRY and SYGVKD. There are 11 residues in the CDR3. V was pared by 5 bases and J by 6 bases, with 0 bases of the junction left unmatched. The DNA read from the CDR3 is TGTGCCATCAGTACAGGGGGCGAG. It codes for CAISTGGE. The full CDR3 protein reads CAISTGGEQYF.

In regard to this clone: The read stops 3 residues short of the end of the CDR3; the missing end is completed from the germline J gene. V gene TRBV11-2 combines with J gene TRBJ2-7, with D possibly being TRBD1 (7 bases). V was cut by 7 bases and J by 3 bases, with 19 bases left in between. In germline, CDR1 is SGHAT, CDR2 FQNNGV. This CDR3 contains 15 residues. The sequenced CDR3 bases are TGTGCCAGCACCCAAGGGGGGACAGCTTACTACGAG. Protein: CASTQGGTAYYE. From start to end, the CDR3 is CASTQGGTAYYEQYF.

To note about this clone: The DNA ends 3 residues before the CDR3 does, and the rest of the CDR3 is filled in from the germline J gene. V is TRBV6-2 or TRBV6-3 and J is TRBJ2-5; D is possibly TRBD1 (5 bases). The V end lost 5 bases, the J end lost 4 bases, and 14 bases lay between the germline ends. The CDR3 is 14 residues long. The V gene's germline CDR1 is MNHEY and CDR2 SVGEGT. The DNA read from the CDR3 is TGTGCCAGCAGTGACCTGGGTCAGGGAGAGACC. This sequence encodes CASSDLGQGET. The full CDR3 sequence reads CASSDLGQGETQYF.

The CDR3 DNA, read in part, is TGCAGCGATGGACAGGGAGGCCCTGAA. It translates to CSDGQGGPE. The entire CDR3 protein reads CSDGQGGPEAFF. The chain joins TRBV29-1 to TRBJ1-1; 8 bases are a match to TRBD1. The observed sequence ends 3 residues before the CDR3 terminus, with the missing tail filled in from the germline J gene. This CDR3 is 12 amino acids long. Germline assignment: CDR1 SQVTM and CDR2 ANQGSEA. J was trimmed by 6 bases and V by 7 bases; bases with no gene match: 7.

About this clone itself: The read is 3 residues too short to cover the CDR3 end, so that end is filled in from the germline J gene. This chain joins TRBV6-4 and TRBJ2-5, with D hard to call. V dropped 0 bases and J dropped 4 bases, with 12 bases sitting between them. Per the germline V gene, CDR1 is MRHNA and CDR2 is SNTAGT. CDR3 size: 15 residues. The sequenced part of the CDR3 DNA is TGTGCCAGCAGTGACTCCTGGGCCTTTGGAGAGACC. Translating gives CASSDSWAFGET. The CDR3, in full, reads CASSDSWAFGETQYF.

In the case of this clone: The read halts 3 residues ahead of the CDR3 end, with the missing end drawn from the germline J gene. The chain employs TRBV7-6 and TRBJ2-1; the D gene is possibly TRBD1 (6 bases). Germline V gene data show CDR1 as SGHVS and CDR2 as FNYEAQ. The CDR3 loop spans 11 amino acids. V lost 7 bases to trimming and J lost 8 bases, with 9 bases between them. The CDR3 protein is CASTRQDEQFF. CDR3 DNA (partial): TGTGCCAGCACCCGACAGGATGAG.

About this clone itself: Read sequence stops 3 residues before the CDR3 end, and the germline J gene provides the missing end. This chain links TRBV29-1 with TRBJ2-7; D possibly corresponds to TRBD2 (6 bases). Germline CDR1 SQVTM, CDR2 ANQGSEA. The CDR3 runs 13 residues. Trimming took 6 bases from V and 2 from J, leaving 14 bases between them. The CDR3 here is CSVLPGLTYEQYF. The CDR3 bases that were read are TGCAGCGTACTCCCGGGACTTACCTACGAG.

The CDR3 loop reads CAWSTLGRGEDNEQFF. The DNA read from the CDR3 is TGTGCCTGGAGTACCCTCGGGCGGGGGGAGGATAATGAG. This chain uses TRBV30 with TRBJ2-1; 8 positions agree with TRBD2. Coverage ceases 3 residues before the CDR3 finishes, and the germline J gene fills in the end. CDR1 and CDR2 from the germline V gene are GTSNPN and SVGIG (reference sequence). V lost 2 bases to trimming and J lost 7 bases; unmatched junction nucleotides: 13. The CDR3 runs to 16 residues. Full variable domain (missing parts from reference TRBV30 and TRBJ2-1): SQTIHQWPATLVQPVGSPLSLECTVEGTSNPNLYWYRQAAGRGLQLLFYSVGIGQISSEVPQNLSASRPQDRQFILSSKKLLLSDSGFYLCAWSTLGRGEDNEQFFGPGTRLTVL.

On this clone itself: The read finishes 3 residues shy of the CDR3 end, and the germline J gene is used to complete it. V usage is TRBV2 and J usage is TRBJ1-6; the D gene is possibly TRBD1 (6 bases). Trimming stripped 0 bases from V and 7 bases from J, with 16 bases between. The CDR3 sequence is 17 residues long. Per the germline V gene, CDR1 is SNHLY and CDR2 is FYNNEI. CDR3 DNA, as far as it was read: TGTGCCAGCAGTGAAGCGGCAGGGGCGCATTTAAATTCACCC. This gives the protein CASSEAAGAHLNSP. The entire CDR3 is CASSEAAGAHLNSPLHF.

The CDR3 DNA, read in part, is TGTGCCAGCTCACCTAACAATGATGAG. Translating gives CASSPNNDE. The CDR3 in its entirety is CASSPNNDEQFF. J is TRBJ2-1 and V is TRBV18; no clear D gene. Sequencing ends 3 residues short of the CDR3 end; the germline J gene provides the rest. The CDR3 runs 12 residues. From germline, CDR1 is KGHSH and CDR2 LQKENI. V was clipped by 3 bases and J by 8 bases, with 8 bases between them.

About this clone itself: The CDR3 end falls 3 residues outside the read, so it is completed with the germline J gene. The rearrangement links TRBV12-3 or TRBV12-4 to TRBJ2-7, with 8 bases aligning to TRBD1. This CDR3 spans 14 amino acids. The junction had 4 bases not matched to a gene; V was cut back by 3 bases and J by 3 bases. Partial CDR3 DNA: TGTGCCAGCAGTTTTGGGACAGGCGGCTACGAG. It specifies CASSFGTGGYE. The whole CDR3 region reads CASSFGTGGYEQYF.

Comments on this clone: The sequence runs out 3 residues before the end of the CDR3; the remainder is reconstructed from the germline J gene. The genes are TRBV19 and TRBJ1-2; maybe TRBD1 (5 bases). The CDR3 totals 13 residues. Germline CDR1 is LNHDA and CDR2 is SQIVND (reference sequence). CDR3 DNA (partial): TGTGCCAGTAGTAGCTTTCCCAGGGAAGGC. Its translation: CASSSFPREG. The whole CDR3 is CASSSFPREGYTF.

Turning to this clone: The read finishes 3 residues shy of the CDR3 end, and the germline J gene is used to complete it. The chain uses TRBV24-1 and TRBJ2-1; maybe TRBD2 (5 bases). V gave up 8 bases and J gave up 5 bases, with 12 bases separating them. Germline V gene data show CDR1 as KGHDR and CDR2 as SFDVKD. This CDR3 is built from 13 residues. The CDR3 spells CATMDPGDNEQFF. CDR3 DNA, as far as it was read: TGTGCCACCATGGACCCCGGGGACAATGAG.

Regarding this clone: The sequenced fragment ends 3 residues before the CDR3 boundary, so the rest is inferred from the germline J gene. The chain links TRBV11-3 to TRBJ2-1; 8 bases are a match to TRBD1. There are 15 residues in the CDR3. Per the germline V gene, CDR1 is SGHNT and CDR2 is YENEEA. Trimming at V came to 2 bases and at J to 1 base, leaving 1 base not matched to a gene. CDR3 bases read: TGTGCCAGCAGCTTAACAGGGGGATCCTACAATGAG. Translation: CASSLTGGSYNE. The CDR3 in full is CASSLTGGSYNEQFF.

Partial CDR3 DNA: TGTGCCAGCAGTCGGTCCCCAGGGGCCAATGAG. It translates to CASSRSPGANE. The CDR3 reads in full as CASSRSPGANEQFF. The gene calls are TRBV28 and TRBJ2-1, with D maybe TRBD1 (6 bases). The read is 3 residues too short to cover the CDR3 end, so that end is filled in from the germline J gene. The CDR3 is 14 residues long. The V gene lost 5 bases and the J gene lost 6 bases, with 14 bases spanning the gap. Per germline, CDR1 MDHEN and CDR2 SYDVKM.

In regard to this clone: The DNA ends 3 residues before the CDR3 does, and the rest of the CDR3 is filled in from the germline J gene. This sequence joins TRBV18 and TRBJ1-4; no firm D call. Trimming removed 3 bases from V and 6 bases from J, with 23 bases in between. Germline V lookup: CDR1 KGHSH, CDR2 LQKENI. CDR3 length: 18 amino acids. The sequenced part of the CDR3 DNA is TGTGCCAGCTCACCCCTAAAAACAGTCGGAGGATCGGATGAAAAA. This sequence encodes CASSPLKTVGGSDEK. The complete CDR3 protein is CASSPLKTVGGSDEKLFF. Filled out from reference TRBV18 and TRBJ1-4, the complete variable domain reads NAGVMQNPRHLVRRRGQEARLRCSPMKGHSHVYWYRQLPEEGLKFMVYLQKENIIDESGMPKERFSAEFPKEGPSILRIQQVVRGDSAAYFCASSPLKTVGGSDEKLFFGSGTQLSVL.

CDR3 DNA, as far as it was read: TGTGCCAGCAGACTCAGGACAGGGGGATTGAACACTGAA. Encoded protein: CASRLRTGGLNTE. The CDR3 in full is CASRLRTGGLNTEAFF. The V call is TRBV28, the J call TRBJ1-1; TRBD1 matches 10 bases. The DNA ends 3 residues before the CDR3 does, and the rest of the CDR3 is filled in from the germline J gene. Germline V CDR1 and CDR2: MDHEN, SYDVKM. V lost 6 bases, J lost 0 bases, and 7 bases stayed unmatched. The CDR3 runs 16 residues.

On this clone: The read comes to an end 3 residues before the CDR3 does, leaving the germline J gene to fill in the end. This rearrangement joins TRBV7-2 to TRBJ2-1, with 8 bases lining up with TRBD2. Germline V gene sequence: CDR1 SGHTA, CDR2 FQGNSA. The V and J ends lost 5 bases and 3 bases, in that order; junction bases with no gene match: 3. This CDR3 contains 14 residues. The CDR3 is CASSGGGIYNEQFF. Partial CDR3 DNA: TGTGCCAGCAGCGGCGGGGGGATCTACAATGAG. The full variable domain, with the rest looked up from reference TRBV7-2 and TRBJ2-1, is GAGVSQSPSNKVTEKGKDVELRCDPISGHTALYWYRQSLGQGLEFLIYFQGNSAPDKSGLPSDRFSAERTGGSVSTLTIQRTQQEDSAVYLCASSGGGIYNEQFFGPGTRLTVL.